Each of the 30 T cell receptor beta chains below was sequenced from the same sample in a study of cytomegalovirus exposure and HLA in healthy donors. The primer mix had 60 Vbeta and 13 Jbeta primers. TCRdb's copy holds only in-frame clones and misses some; the assay was immunoSEQ multiplex PCR. The sample comprises 150,000 to 200,000 clones, 65% to 85% of which are singletons, and 1.5% to 2% rests with the top ten. Sequencing was carried out using PBMCs. All receptors derive from a man aged 18 to 29 in good health and CMV-seronegative.

This chain uses TRBV18 with TRBJ2-3, with TRBD1 as a possible D gene (6 bases). Trimming took 3 bases from V and 0 from J, leaving 10 bases between them. The CDR3 extends over 15 amino acids. The V gene's germline CDR1 is KGHSH and CDR2 LQKENI. The CDR3 coding sequence is TGTGCCAGCTCACCTATGGACAGAAGCACAGATACGCAGTATTTT. This translates into CASSPMDRSTDTQYF.

The table lists this clone with a count of one. V usage is TRBV11-2 and J usage is TRBJ2-7; the match to TRBD2 covers 7 bases. The V segment lost 0 bases and the J segment 3 bases; nucleotides outside the gene matches: 5. From germline, CDR1 is SGHAT and CDR2 FQNNGV. The length of the CDR3 is 15 residues. Written as DNA, the CDR3 is TGTGCCAGCAGCTTAGAACTGAGCGGGAACTACGAGCAGTACTTC. Protein product: CASSLELSGNYEQYF. Using reference TRBV11-2 and TRBJ2-7 for the parts outside the CDR3, the full variable domain is EAGVAQSPRYKIIEKRQSVAFWCNPISGHATLYWYQQILGQGPKLLIQFQNNGVVDDSQLPKDRFSAERLKGVDSTLKIQPAKLEDSAVYLCASSLELSGNYEQYFGPGTRLTVT.

The chain joins TRBV5-5 to TRBJ1-1; D ambiguous. This CDR3 spans 14 amino acids. V was trimmed by 0 bases and J by 4 bases, leaving 10 bases between them. Germline V gene sequence: CDR1 SGHKS, CDR2 YYEKEE (reference sequence). In nucleotides, the CDR3 is TGTGCCAGCAGCTTGGCCCAACGGGGCACTGAAGCTTTCTTT. Amino acid sequence: CASSLAQRGTEAFF.

V usage is TRBV27 and J usage is TRBJ2-2; 9 bases map to TRBD1. CDR3 length: 15 residues. Germline V gene sequence: CDR1 MNHEY, CDR2 SMNVEV (reference sequence). After removal of 4 bases from V and 4 bases from J, the junction contained 4 bases not matched to a gene. This CDR3 is CASSWAGQGTGELFF. The CDR3 region has the DNA TGTGCCAGCAGTTGGGCGGGACAGGGCACCGGGGAGCTGTTTTTT.

The V gene is TRBV20-1, the J gene TRBJ2-7; D uncertain. The V and J ends lost 3 bases and 4 bases respectively, with 7 bases between them. The CDR3 covers 11 residues. Germline CDR1 and CDR2: DFQATT and SNEGSKA (reference sequence). The CDR3 DNA sequence: TGCAGTGCTAGGTCAGGTTACGAGCAGTACTTC. This sequence encodes CSARSGYEQYF.

The chain combines TRBV18 with TRBJ1-3; 7 nucleotides line up with TRBD1. Germline CDR1 reads KGHSH; CDR2 reads LQKENI. This CDR3 region has 18 residues. Trimming at V came to 0 bases and at J to 0 bases, leaving 8 bases not matched to a gene. CDR3 region: CASSPPGGTANSGNTIYF. Here the CDR3 DNA reads TGTGCCAGCTCACCACCGGGCGGGACAGCTAACTCTGGAAACACCATATATTTT.

V usage is TRBV19 and J usage is TRBJ1-1, with no clear D. Germline CDR1 is LNHDA and CDR2 is SQIVND (reference sequence). The ends were cut back, 3 bases at V and 5 bases at J, with 13 bases in the middle. The CDR3 contains 14 residues. Here the CDR3 DNA reads TGTGCCAGTAGTATTTTACCCAGCGGAACTGAAGCTTTCTTT. It is translated as CASSILPSGTEAFF.

CDR3 loop: CASSFLPPGTREYEQYF. The CDR3 nucleotides read TGCGCCAGCAGCTTTCTCCCTCCCGGGACTAGGGAGTACGAGCAGTACTTC. The chain is built from TRBV5-1 and TRBJ2-5; 8 positions match TRBD2. The tail of the sequence fits TRBJ2-7 better, so the J call may be wrong. Germline-derived CDR1 and CDR2 are SGHRS and YFSETQ. The CDR3 contains 17 residues.

The chain combines TRBV15 with TRBJ1-4, with TRBD1 as a possible D gene (5 bases). CDR1 and CDR2 from the germline V gene are LNHNV and YYDKDF (reference sequence). Trimming took 6 bases from V and 7 from J, leaving 18 bases between them. The CDR3 totals 15 residues. CDR3 amino acids: CATRARRGASEKLFF. DNA of the CDR3: TGTGCCACCAGGGCTAGGAGGGGAGCGAGTGAAAAACTGTTTTTT.

The rearrangement joins TRBV5-1 to TRBJ2-3; D possibly corresponds to TRBD2 (7 bases). The CDR3 is 17 residues long. Germline CDR1 SGHRS, CDR2 YFSETQ. V was shortened by 4 bases and J by 4 bases, with 22 bases between the two germline ends. The CDR3 region is CASSPRAWGGASDTQYF. CDR3 bases: TGCGCCAGCAGCCCCAGGGCCTGGGGGGGGGCCTCAGATACGCAGTATTTT.

The V call is TRBV2, the J call TRBJ1-1; D call uncertain. The CDR3 extends over 14 amino acids. Germline-derived CDR1 and CDR2 are SNHLY and FYNNEI. V lost 6 bases and J lost 6, with 17 bases in between. The CDR3 reads CASSRIGLFAEAFF. The CDR3, as DNA: TGTGCCAGCAGCCGGATCGGGTTGTTCGCTGAAGCTTTCTTT. Supplemented by reference TRBV2 and TRBJ1-1, the full variable domain reads EPEVTQTPSHQVTQMGQEVILRCVPISNHLYFYWYRQILGQKVEFLVSFYNNEISEKSEIFDDQFSVERPDGSNFTLKIRSTKLEDSAMYFCASSRIGLFAEAFFGQGTRLTVV.

V usage is TRBV5-1 and J usage is TRBJ2-5; 10 bases map to TRBD1. Germline lookup yields CDR1 SGHRS and CDR2 YFSETQ. The trim removed 4 bases at V and 3 bases at J, leaving 6 bases unmatched. The CDR3 length is 15 residues. CDR3 coding DNA: TGCGCCAGCAGCGCTCGGACAGGGGGTGAAGAGACCCAGTACTTC. This encodes CASSARTGGEETQYF.

The rearrangement links TRBV5-5 to TRBJ1-3; no clear D gene. V lost 0 bases to trimming and J lost 4 bases, with 5 bases between them. The CDR3 has 13 residues. The germline gives CDR1 SGHKS, CDR2 YYEKEE (reference sequence). CDR3 in amino acids: CASSLAGGNTIYF. DNA for the CDR3: TGTGCCAGCAGCTTGGCGGGGGGAAACACCATATATTTT.

The rearrangement uses TRBV4-1 and TRBJ2-3; D is possibly TRBD1 (5 bases). This CDR3 spans 16 amino acids. V shed 7 bases and J shed 0 bases, with 17 bases lying between them. CDR1 is MGHRA and CDR2 is YSYEKL in the germline V gene. The CDR3 reads CASNRQPLESTDTQYF. The CDR3, as DNA: TGCGCCAGCAACAGACAGCCGCTTGAAAGCACAGATACGCAGTATTTT.

This chain joins TRBV11-2 and TRBJ2-2; the match to TRBD1 covers 7 bases. Looked up from germline, CDR1 is SGHAT and CDR2 is FQNNGV. The CDR3 sequence is 16 residues long. The trim removed 5 bases at V and 5 bases at J, leaving 11 bases unmatched. This CDR3 reads CASSGDRERGTGELFF. DNA of the CDR3: TGTGCCAGCAGCGGAGACAGGGAAAGAGGGACCGGGGAGCTGTTTTTT.

The rearrangement links TRBV6-1 to TRBJ2-4; D gene uncertain. Germline V lookup: CDR1 MNHNS, CDR2 SASEGT. The length of the CDR3 is 13 residues. V was cut by 6 bases and J by 0 bases, with 6 bases left in between. The CDR3 spells CASRGLAKNIQYF. The CDR3 nucleotides read TGTGCCAGCAGGGGCTTAGCCAAAAACATTCAGTACTTC.

This clone was counted only a few times. The chain employs TRBV6-4 and TRBJ2-2; TRBD2 aligns across 11 bases. Germline assignment: CDR1 MRHNA and CDR2 SNTAGT. V shed 3 bases and J 3 bases; nucleotides not matched to a gene: 6. The CDR3 contains 17 residues. CDR3 DNA sequence: TGTGCCAGCAGTGAGAGGGGACTAGCGGCTCACACCGGGGAGCTGTTTTTT. It translates to CASSERGLAAHTGELFF.

The chain recombines TRBV7-2 with TRBJ2-7; TRBD1 matches at 8 bases. CDR1 and CDR2 (germline): SGHTA, FQGNSA. The CDR3 is 17 amino acids. V trimming: 5 bases; J trimming: 3 bases; junction bases outside the gene matches: 15. DNA of the CDR3: TGTGCCAGCAGCCCAGGACAGGGACGGGATCGAGGCTACGAGCAGTACTTC. Protein sequence: CASSPGQGRDRGYEQYF.

The chain uses TRBV27 and TRBJ2-5, with D perhaps TRBD2 (6 bases). The CDR3 covers 13 residues. V was pared by 6 bases and J by 5 bases, with 13 bases between. The germline gives CDR1 MNHEY, CDR2 SMNVEV (reference sequence). The chain's CDR3 is CASRSTRSETQYF. The DNA for the CDR3 is TGTGCCAGCAGGTCGACTAGATCCGAGACCCAGTACTTC.

The J gene is TRBJ2-1, the V gene TRBV5-6; possibly TRBD2 for D (5 bases). V was shortened by 5 bases and J by 9 bases, with 21 bases between the two germline ends. From germline, CDR1 is SGHDT and CDR2 YYEEEE. The CDR3 runs to 15 residues. CDR3 sequence (DNA): TGTGCCAGCAGTTCCCTAGCACCGGAGCAATTTGAGCAGTTCTTC. Translated, it gives CASSSLAPEQFEQFF.

The chain joins TRBV5-4 to TRBJ2-1; 9 positions agree with TRBD2. This CDR3 has 16 residues. From germline, CDR1 is SGHNT and CDR2 YYREEE (reference sequence). V was clipped by 0 bases and J by 7 bases; unmatched bases: 8. For the CDR3, the DNA is TGTGCCAGCAGCTTGGCCAGGACTAGCGTGAGGAATGAGCAGTTCTTC. Amino acid sequence: CASSLARTSVRNEQFF.

The sample holds a few counts of this clone. The rearrangement links TRBV5-3 to TRBJ2-7, with D possibly TRBD1 on 5 matching bases. TRBV5-3 is identified as an open reading frame with a role that is uncertain. The CDR3 extends over 14 amino acids. Trimming left V 4 bases short and J 6 bases short, with 17 bases between. As DNA, the CDR3 is TGTGCCAGAAGCCCTTGGGGCTACTTGGGCGAGCAGTACTTC. This translates into CARSPWGYLGEQYF.

The chain employs TRBV18 and TRBJ2-2; D possibly corresponds to TRBD2 (5 bases). This CDR3 region has 13 residues. The V gene's germline CDR1 is KGHSH and CDR2 LQKENI. V was pared by 6 bases and J by 5 bases, with 10 bases between. CDR3 nucleotide sequence: TGTGCCAGCTCCTACACTAGAACCGGGGAGCTGTTTTTT. It encodes CASSYTRTGELFF.

This chain connects TRBV4-3 to TRBJ1-6; D is unresolved. V was shortened by 4 bases and J by 5 bases, with 6 bases between the two germline ends. From germline, CDR1 is LGHNA and CDR2 YSLEER. The CDR3 has 13 residues. CDR3 nucleotides: TGCGCCAGCAGCCGACTAGATAATTCACCCCTCCACTTT. This encodes CASSRLDNSPLHF.

V is TRBV28 and J is TRBJ2-7, with TRBD2 as a possible D gene (6 bases). V gave up 5 bases and J gave up 1 base, with 18 bases separating them. CDR3 size: 16 residues. CDR1 is MDHEN, CDR2 SYDVKM, per germline. The CDR3 DNA is TGTGCCAGCAGTCGAGATGGAGGGCCCCGATCCTACGAGCAGTACTTC. It encodes CASSRDGGPRSYEQYF.

V is TRBV11-2 and J is TRBJ1-4; D perhaps matches TRBD1 (5 bases). CDR1 is SGHAT, CDR2 FQNNGV, per germline. V was cut by 1 base and J by 4 bases, with 16 bases left in between. This CDR3 contains 17 residues. CDR3 amino acids: CASSLAVNRRLNEKLFF. The CDR3 bases are TGTGCCAGCAGCTTAGCGGTGAACAGGAGACTTAATGAAAAACTGTTTTTT.

The genes are TRBV9 and TRBJ2-1; D perhaps matches TRBD2 (7 bases). This CDR3 contains 15 residues. CDR1 and CDR2 from the germline V gene are SGDLS and YYNGEE. V gave up 0 bases and J gave up 6 bases, with 13 bases separating them. The DNA of the CDR3 is TGTGCCAGCAGCGTAGGAGGGGGGGCTAGCAATGAGCAGTTCTTC. It specifies CASSVGGGASNEQFF.

The rearrangement joins TRBV4-1 to TRBJ2-2; 10 bases agree with TRBD2. V was pared by 3 bases and J by 0 bases, with 4 bases of the junction left unmatched. CDR1 is MGHRA, CDR2 YSYEKL, per germline. The CDR3 loop spans 17 amino acids. Written as DNA, the CDR3 is TGCGCCAGCAGCCAGGGCCTAGCGGGGGCGAACACCGGGGAGCTGTTTTTT. Its protein product is CASSQGLAGANTGELFF.

This clone was recorded once. The chain has TRBV28 and TRBJ1-2; 7 bases are a match to TRBD1. Germline V lookup: CDR1 MDHEN, CDR2 SYDVKM. Unmatched junction bases numbered 14, after V lost 6 bases and J lost 7 bases. This CDR3 spans 15 amino acids. The CDR3 here is CASSRGDSGRSGYTF. For the CDR3, the DNA is TGTGCCAGCAGCCGTGGGGACAGTGGCCGGAGTGGCTACACCTTC.

The chain uses TRBV7-9 and TRBJ2-5; maybe TRBD1 (5 bases). This CDR3 has 13 residues. Germline assignment: CDR1 SEHNR and CDR2 FQNEAQ (reference sequence). Trimming took off 6 bases at V and 1 base at J, with 9 bases between the two ends. The CDR3 nucleotides are TGTGCCAGCAGACCAGGGCGCCAAGAGACCCAGTACTTC. This gives the protein CASRPGRQETQYF.